The 32 T cell receptor beta chains below all came from one sample that was sequenced in a study of blood T cell repertoires in COVID-19. The assay was immunoSEQ multiplex PCR, and TCRdb's table has in-frame clones only and misses some. The table shows fewer than 65,000 clones, with 91% occurring only once. The source material was peripheral blood. These receptors originate from a woman aged 60-75 years with active or convalescent COVID-19.

A few counts support this clone. The chain employs TRBV6-2 or TRBV6-3 and TRBJ2-7, with D tentatively TRBD1 (6 bases). The CDR3 is 15 amino acids. Germline V CDR1 and CDR2: MNHEY, SVGEGT. V was trimmed by 5 bases and J by 1 base, leaving 15 bases between them. CDR3 region: CASSDWGTPSYEQYF. The CDR3 nucleotides are TGTGCCAGCAGTGATTGGGGGACACCTTCCTACGAGCAGTACTTC.

The count of this clone is one. The chain uses TRBV19 and TRBJ1-1; TRBD1 matches 9 bases. Germline V lookup: CDR1 LNHDA, CDR2 SQIVND (reference sequence). This CDR3 spans 14 amino acids. J lost 1 base, V lost 6 bases, and 3 bases had no gene match. In DNA, the CDR3 is TGTGCCAGTAGCCGGGACAGGGCGAACACTGAAGCTTTCTTT. Amino acid sequence: CASSRDRANTEAFF.

V gene TRBV19 combines with J gene TRBJ1-4; D perhaps matches TRBD1 (5 bases). The germline V and J ends were trimmed by 7 bases and 11 bases, with 23 bases remaining between them. CDR1 is LNHDA, CDR2 SQIVND, per germline (reference sequence). The CDR3 loop spans 15 amino acids. For the CDR3, the DNA is TGTGCCAGTAATACCCCTGCGGGACTCTCGGGGAAACTGTTTTTT. Translating gives CASNTPAGLSGKLFF.

This clone has a handful of counts. V is TRBV10-1 and J is TRBJ1-6; D call uncertain. The CDR3 is 13 residues long. The V end lost 2 bases, the J end lost 10 bases, and 9 bases lay between the germline ends. Germline V gene data show CDR1 as WNHNN and CDR2 as SYGVQD (reference sequence). The CDR3 sequence is CASSEMERSPLHF. Written as DNA, the CDR3 is TGCGCCAGCAGTGAGATGGAGAGGTCACCCCTCCACTTT.

This chain uses TRBV6-6 with TRBJ2-3; the match to TRBD1 covers 7 bases. J gave up 4 bases and V 6 bases, and 13 bases lay outside the gene matches. The CDR3 has 16 residues. CDR1 MNHNY and CDR2 SVGAGI come from the germline V gene (reference sequence). The CDR3 reads CASRRGTAMDPDTQYF. As DNA, the CDR3 is TGTGCCAGCAGGAGAGGGACAGCTATGGACCCAGATACGCAGTATTTT.

This clone was found once. The chain uses TRBV28 and TRBJ2-3, with D tentatively TRBD2 (6 bases). The CDR3 has 12 amino acids. Germline V gene lookup returns CDR1 MDHEN and CDR2 SYDVKM. The CDR3 sequence is CASGTSTDTQYF. The CDR3 nucleotides read TGTGCGTCCGGGACTAGCACAGATACGCAGTATTTT.

About this clone: The identical CDR3 is also encoded by other nucleotide sequences in the sample. The J gene is TRBJ2-5, the V gene TRBV28; 7 nucleotides align to TRBD1. The CDR3 extends over 13 amino acids. V gave up 5 bases and J gave up 1 base; unmatched junction bases: 1. Germline V lookup: CDR1 MDHEN, CDR2 SYDVKM. Written as DNA, the CDR3 is TGTGCCAGCAGTCCAGGGGGCCAAGAGACCCAGTACTTC. Translated, it gives CASSPGGQETQYF.

This rearrangement joins TRBV11-3 to TRBJ2-1; 11 nucleotides line up with TRBD2. CDR1 is SGHNT and CDR2 is YENEEA in the germline V gene. This CDR3 has 17 residues. With 5 bases clipped from V and 4 bases from J, the junction kept 10 bases outside the gene matches. The CDR3 DNA reads as TGTGCCAGCAGCGGGACTAGCGGAGCGGGGTTTTACAATGAGCAGTTCTTC. Its protein is CASSGTSGAGFYNEQFF.

The rearrangement joins TRBV3-1 (or the pseudogene TRBV3-2) to TRBJ1-1; D remains ambiguous. This CDR3 spans 15 amino acids. Germline lookup yields CDR1 LGHDT and CDR2 YNNKEL (reference sequence). The V end was cut by 0 bases, the J end by 0 bases, with 8 bases between. CDR3 protein: CASSQEAGMNTEAFF. The DNA of the CDR3 is TGTGCCAGCAGCCAAGAAGCGGGCATGAACACTGAAGCTTTCTTT.

V is TRBV11-2 and J is TRBJ2-1; no clear D. The CDR3 has 11 amino acids. Germline CDR1 reads SGHAT; CDR2 reads FQNNGV. Trimming left V 3 bases short and J 7 bases short, with 4 bases between. DNA of the CDR3: TGTGCCAGCAGCTTTTCAAATGAGCAGTTCTTC. Encoded protein: CASSFSNEQFF.

The chain uses TRBV24-1 and TRBJ2-5, with TRBD1 identical over 10 bases. CDR3 length equals 16 residues. V lost 2 bases, J lost 1 base, and 3 bases stayed unmatched. Germline lookup yields CDR1 KGHDR and CDR2 SFDVKD. Written as DNA, the CDR3 is TGTGCCACCAGTGATTCCGGGACAGGGGTCCAAGAGACCCAGTACTTC. Protein: CATSDSGTGVQETQYF.

The chain uses TRBV5-1 and TRBJ2-3, with D uncertain. V dropped 2 bases and J dropped 4 bases, with 11 bases sitting between them. This CDR3 region has 14 residues. Looked up from germline, CDR1 is SGHRS and CDR2 is YFSETQ. The CDR3 bases are TGCGCCAGCAGCTTACTACAACTGTCAGATACGCAGTATTTT. Amino acids: CASSLLQLSDTQYF.

This chain uses TRBV28 with TRBJ1-3; D remains ambiguous. V gave up 5 bases and J gave up 1 base, with 15 bases separating them. The CDR3 runs to 16 residues. Germline loops: CDR1 MDHEN, CDR2 SYDVKM. The CDR3 nucleotides are TGTGCCAGCAGTCCCCCCTTTGGCTCTTCTGGAAACACCATATATTTT. This gives the protein CASSPPFGSSGNTIYF.

This chain joins TRBV2 and TRBJ2-7, with 7 bases that match TRBD1. V shed 7 bases, J shed 1 base, and the junction held 4 bases outside the gene matches. Germline V gives CDR1 SNHLY, CDR2 FYNNEI. The CDR3 is 13 residues long. The CDR3 bases are TGTGCCAGCAAAAGGGACAGTTCCTACGAGCAGTACTTC. Translating gives CASKRDSSYEQYF. The full variable domain, in which reference TRBV2 and TRBJ2-7 provide the parts outside the CDR3, is EPEVTQTPSHQVTQMGQEVILRCVPISNHLYFYWYRQILGQKVEFLVSFYNNEISEKSEIFDDQFSVERPDGSNFTLKIRSTKLEDSAMYFCASKRDSSYEQYFGPGTRLTVT.

V is TRBV2 and J is TRBJ2-6; 7 bases line up with TRBD1. V lost 6 bases to trimming and J lost 0 bases; unmatched junction nucleotides: 14. Germline V gene sequence: CDR1 SNHLY, CDR2 FYNNEI. The CDR3 covers 19 residues. The CDR3 protein is CASRPPGQRAFSGANVLTF. CDR3 nucleotide sequence: TGTGCCAGCAGACCCCCGGGACAGCGAGCTTTCTCTGGGGCCAACGTCCTGACTTTC.

The V gene is TRBV6-2 or TRBV6-3, the J gene TRBJ1-6, with no clear D. CDR1 is MNHEY, CDR2 SVGEGT, per germline. The CDR3 has 16 residues. Trimming cost V 2 bases and J 0 bases, with 8 bases left between them. CDR3 in DNA: TGTGCCAGCAGTTACGACCGGAGCTCCTATAATTCACCCCTCCACTTT. It translates to CASSYDRSSYNSPLHF.

The chain is built from TRBV3-1 (or the pseudogene TRBV3-2) and TRBJ1-5, with 7 bases lining up with TRBD1. With V trimmed by 4 bases and J by 4 bases, 7 bases remained unmatched. The V gene's germline CDR1 is LGHDT and CDR2 YNNKEL (reference sequence). CDR3 length: 15 residues. CDR3 DNA sequence: TGTGCCAGCAGCCTCAGACAGGGTCCGAATCAGCCCCAGCATTTT. It translates to CASSLRQGPNQPQHF.

This clone was seen a single time. This chain links TRBV6-6 with TRBJ2-7; 10 bases match TRBD1. V lost 7 bases and J lost 4; bases outside the gene matches: 7. Germline V gives CDR1 MNHNY, CDR2 SVGAGI (reference sequence). There are 14 residues in the CDR3. CDR3 DNA sequence: TGTGCCAGCAAACGACCGGGACAGGGGTACGAGCAGTACTTC. Translating gives CASKRPGQGYEQYF.

The genes are TRBV28 and TRBJ1-2; no reliable D call. This CDR3 is built from 12 residues. V was cut by 6 bases and J by 8 bases, with 13 bases left in between. The germline gives CDR1 MDHEN, CDR2 SYDVKM. The CDR3 here is CASSESERGYTF. Here the CDR3 DNA reads TGTGCCAGCAGCGAAAGCGAGCGAGGCTACACCTTC.

This rearrangement joins TRBV27 to TRBJ2-3, with D unresolved. From germline, CDR1 is MNHEY and CDR2 SMNVEV (reference sequence). Trimming left V 5 bases short and J 5 bases short, with 11 bases between. This CDR3 has 13 residues. The CDR3 is CASSARPGDTQYF. CDR3 DNA sequence: TGTGCCAGCAGTGCTAGGCCCGGAGATACGCAGTATTTT.

The sample holds one count of this clone. V and J are TRBV4-3 and TRBJ1-3; no definite D call. This CDR3 comprises 16 residues. Germline CDR1 is LGHNA and CDR2 is YSLEER. Trimming took off 0 bases at V and 2 bases at J, with 11 bases between the two ends. The CDR3 region has the DNA TGCGCCAGCAGCCAAGATCTAGGACTACCTGGAAACACCATATATTTT. Translating it yields CASSQDLGLPGNTIYF.

This clone showed up just once. The V call is TRBV19, the J call TRBJ2-1; 7 positions agree with TRBD1. With 3 bases clipped from V and 5 bases from J, the junction kept 7 bases outside the gene matches. In germline, CDR1 is LNHDA, CDR2 SQIVND (reference sequence). This CDR3 comprises 15 residues. The CDR3 DNA reads TGTGCCAGTAGTATTAGGGGGCTTCCGGACAATGAGCAGTTCTTC. It specifies CASSIRGLPDNEQFF.

This rearrangement joins TRBV7-2 to TRBJ2-1; 9 bases align to TRBD2. CDR3 length equals 18 residues. Germline lookup yields CDR1 SGHTA and CDR2 FQGNSA. V was clipped by 2 bases and J by 0 bases; unmatched bases: 8. CDR3 in amino acids: CASSLIPLAGVSYNEQFF. In DNA form, the CDR3 reads TGTGCCAGCAGCTTAATCCCACTAGCGGGTGTCTCCTACAATGAGCAGTTCTTC. Full variable domain (rest looked up from reference TRBV7-2 and TRBJ2-1): GAGVSQSPSNKVTEKGKDVELRCDPISGHTALYWYRQSLGQGLEFLIYFQGNSAPDKSGLPSDRFSAERTGGSVSTLTIQRTQQEDSAVYLCASSLIPLAGVSYNEQFFGPGTRLTVL.

The chain couples TRBV3-1 (or the pseudogene TRBV3-2) to TRBJ1-2; no reliable D call. The length of the CDR3 is 13 residues. Trimming cost V 1 base and J 7 bases, with 10 bases left between them. CDR1 is LGHDT and CDR2 is YNNKEL in the germline V gene (reference sequence). The CDR3 bases are TGTGCCAGCAGCCAAGTCCAGGCGGGTGGCTACACCTTC. It encodes CASSQVQAGGYTF.

The V and J genes are TRBV14 and TRBJ1-4, with no clear D. Trimming cost V 4 bases and J 4 bases, with 7 bases left between them. Germline V gives CDR1 SGHDN, CDR2 FVKESK. CDR3 length: 13 residues. CDR3 coding DNA: TGTGCCAGCAGCCGTTCGTATAATGAAAAACTGTTTTTT. This translates into CASSRSYNEKLFF.

This chain links TRBV3-1 (or the pseudogene TRBV3-2) with TRBJ1-5; 7 bases line up with TRBD1. With 5 bases clipped from V and 6 bases from J, the junction kept 4 bases outside the gene matches. The CDR3 runs 13 residues. CDR1 LGHDT and CDR2 YNNKEL come from the germline V gene (reference sequence). CDR3 loop: CASSTGDGQPQHF. The DNA for the CDR3 is TGTGCCAGCAGCACAGGGGACGGTCAGCCCCAGCATTTT.

This clone is a singleton in its sample. V is TRBV12-3 or TRBV12-4 and J is TRBJ2-2; no definite D call. V gave up 4 bases and J gave up 2 bases, with 2 bases separating them. There are 12 residues in the CDR3. The CDR3 here is CASSSNTGELFF. The CDR3 DNA follows: TGTGCCAGCAGTTCAAACACCGGGGAGCTGTTTTTT.

The gene calls are TRBV28 and TRBJ2-7; D perhaps matches TRBD1 (5 bases). V was shortened by 5 bases and J by 1 base, with 15 bases between the two germline ends. Germline loops: CDR1 MDHEN, CDR2 SYDVKM. The CDR3 is 15 residues long. The CDR3 loop is CASSLPTDTSYEQYF. The CDR3 nucleotides are TGTGCCAGCAGTCTCCCGACAGATACTTCCTACGAGCAGTACTTC.

The chain links TRBV28 to TRBJ2-3; 10 nucleotides line up with TRBD1. With 5 bases clipped from V and 6 bases from J, the junction kept 14 bases outside the gene matches. In germline, CDR1 is MDHEN, CDR2 SYDVKM. The CDR3 consists of 17 residues. CDR3 residues: CASSTSGTGVLADTQYF. DNA of the CDR3: TGTGCCAGCAGTACCTCCGGGACAGGGGTGCTAGCGGATACGCAGTATTTT.

CDR3 in DNA: TGTGCCAGCAGCTCCGGAGTGGAGGAGACCCAGTACTTC. Amino acids: CASSSGVEETQYF. V usage is TRBV7-9 and J usage is TRBJ2-5; D not certain. CDR1 and CDR2 (germline): SEHNR, FQNEAQ (reference sequence). This CDR3 contains 13 residues. V was pared by 4 bases and J by 5 bases, with 11 bases between. The whole variable domain, filled in from reference TRBV7-9 and TRBJ2-5, reads DTGVSQNPRHKITKRGQNVTFRCDPISEHNRLYWYRQTLGQGPEFLTYFQNEAQLEKSRLLSDRFSAERPKGSFSTLEIQRTEQGDSAMYLCASSSGVEETQYFGPGTRLLVL.

The rearrangement uses TRBV5-6 and TRBJ1-3, with 7 bases aligning to TRBD1. With V trimmed by 3 bases and J by 3 bases, 6 bases remained unmatched. This CDR3 contains 15 residues. Germline V gene sequence: CDR1 SGHDT, CDR2 YYEEEE. CDR3 DNA: TGTGCCAGCAGCTCCCAGGGGGGAGGTGGAAACACCATATATTTT. Protein: CASSSQGGGGNTIYF.

In its sample, this clone was seen once. The chain carries TRBV4-1 and TRBJ1-3; possibly TRBD1 for D (6 bases). This CDR3 is 15 amino acids long. V lost 4 bases and J 0 bases, leaving 10 bases between the germline ends. Germline lookup yields CDR1 MGHRA and CDR2 YSYEKL. The CDR3 reads CASSLRDTSGNTIYF. The CDR3, as DNA: TGCGCCAGCAGCCTTCGGGACACCTCTGGAAACACCATATATTTT.